The next 2 T cell receptor beta chains were all read from a single sample in a study of T cells after yellow fever vaccination. TCRdb fed the 5' RACE reads into MiXCR, producing one record per CDR3 protein. The sample lists approximately 330,000 distinct CDR3 sequences, about an eighth occurring once. Source: CD4+ T cells sorted from PBMCs, taken 15 days after the yellow fever booster vaccination. Receptors were obtained from a man younger than 30 who received the YFV17D yellow fever vaccine.

The rearrangement uses TRBV4-1 and TRBJ2-5; 10 bases are a match to TRBD2. The ends lost 4 bases at V and 5 bases at J; junction bases unmatched: 16. CDR3 length: 18 residues. Germline V lookup: CDR1 MGHRA, CDR2 YSYEKL. Here the CDR3 reads CASSPRGASGGFVETQYF. For the CDR3, the DNA is TGCGCCAGCAGCCCGCGGGGGGCTAGCGGGGGATTCGTGGAGACCCAGTACTTC.

At least ten counts were recorded for this clonotype. The chain joins TRBV7-8 to TRBJ1-6; 10 nucleotides match TRBD1. V shed 1 base, J shed 7 bases, and the junction held 1 base outside the gene matches. Germline V gene lookup returns CDR1 SGHVS and CDR2 FQNEAQ. The CDR3 loop spans 15 amino acids. The CDR3 spells CASSLVDRGNSPLHF. The CDR3 nucleotides are TGTGCCAGCAGCTTAGTGGACAGGGGGAATTCACCCCTCCACTTT.